Described below is a single T cell receptor (beta chain) sequence and its context. The antigen is unknown. MiXCR was run by TCRdb on the 5' RACE reads, yielding one entry per CDR3 protein. The sample shows 450,000 to 650,000 distinct CDR3 sequences, around 15% of them seen only once. These data come from a study of identical twins. Notes on the study in general: In beta out-of-frame sequences, the excess sharing between twins was weaker. Memory repertoires lacked the insertion deficit that abundant cord blood beta clonotypes showed. Findings depended on cross-sectional statistics rather than tracking the same donors.

Between the trimmed V and J ends, which lost 6 bases and 7 bases, there was a span of 15 bases. This CDR3 has 14 residues. The same sample was also used in a study of yellow fever vaccine responses in identical twins. That work contributes: Twin vaccine T cell responses reportedly seemed partly convergent, partly personalized.

The receptor comes from a woman aged 18-29 years in good health. The sample was CD4+ T cells sorted from blood. The chain employs TRBV12-3 or TRBV12-4 and TRBJ1-4, with D tentatively TRBD1 (5 bases). CDR3 in DNA: TGTGCCAGCAGACCTGTTTGGGGGGGTGAAAAACTGTTTTTT. As protein: CASRPVWGGEKLFF.